Listed below are T cell receptor beta chains from one sample, sequenced in a study of PD-1 blockade in classical Hodgkin lymphoma. Assay used: immunoSEQ multiplex PCR; TCRdb lists only in-frame clones, some missing. Among about 30,000 clones, roughly 82% were seen once, and the ten largest hold around 20%. Material: peripheral blood mononuclear cells (PBMCs), obtained before the fourth cycle of nivolumab. The receptor source for this set is a human donor with classical Hodgkin lymphoma. The conserved cysteine and the conserved F or W are not part of the CDR3 here. The order of the fields is J gene, V gene, CDR3 protein.

J gene: TRBJ2-1
V gene: TRBV28
CDR3 protein: ASNMMFIAGSSYNEQF

J gene: TRBJ1-1
V gene: TRBV5-1
CDR3 protein: ASGGGTEAF

J gene: TRBJ2-7
V gene: TRBV5-1
CDR3 protein: ASSYALSPHSTYEQY

J gene: TRBJ2-1
V gene: TRBV5-4
CDR3 protein: ASRDGGRYNEQF

J gene: TRBJ1-2
V gene: TRBV7-2
CDR3 protein: ASNPAGASNYGYT

J gene: TRBJ2-3
V gene: TRBV27
CDR3 protein: ASSLTAATDTQY

J gene: TRBJ2-6
V gene: TRBV6-5
CDR3 protein: AVRASGANVLT

J gene: TRBJ1-6
V gene: TRBV10-2
CDR3 protein: ASTEGSPLH

J gene: TRBJ2-3
V gene: TRBV5-1
CDR3 protein: ASSRMTASTDTQY

J gene: TRBJ2-5
V gene: TRBV30
CDR3 protein: AWSQTGETQY

J gene: TRBJ1-2
V gene: TRBV29-1
CDR3 protein: SVGDRSYGYT

J gene: TRBJ1-4
V gene: TRBV15
CDR3 protein: ATSRGTDGNEKLF

J gene: TRBJ1-4
V gene: TRBV28
CDR3 protein: ASSPATGNEKLF

J gene: TRBJ2-7
V gene: TRBV7-9
CDR3 protein: ASSLVWDRGFEQY

J gene: TRBJ2-5
V gene: TRBV5-6
CDR3 protein: ASSFRETQY

J gene: TRBJ2-2
V gene: TRBV30
CDR3 protein: AWGRDRVRGTGELF

J gene: TRBJ2-7
V gene: TRBV29-1
CDR3 protein: SVQGGSQLDEQY

J gene: TRBJ1-6
V gene: TRBV6-5
CDR3 protein: ASSYAGGSYNSPLH

J gene: TRBJ2-7
V gene: TRBV13
CDR3 protein: ASSADVGQY

J gene: TRBJ2-3
V gene: TRBV18
CDR3 protein: ASSELSGLLRGDTQY

J gene: TRBJ2-1
V gene: TRBV5-1
CDR3 protein: ASSLAQKQF

J gene: TRBJ2-1
V gene: TRBV11-3
CDR3 protein: ASSLVSGGGNEQF

J gene: TRBJ1-1
V gene: TRBV11-3
CDR3 protein: ASSAQGPNTEAF

J gene: TRBJ1-1
V gene: TRBV14
CDR3 protein: ASSLRTGGGEAF

J gene: TRBJ1-1
V gene: TRBV7-8
CDR3 protein: ASSLGAGGTEAF

J gene: TRBJ2-3
V gene: TRBV4-2
CDR3 protein: ASSPEWGSRIQGKGTDTQY

J gene: TRBJ1-1
V gene: TRBV6-1
CDR3 protein: ATHLGNTEAF

J gene: TRBJ1-3
V gene: TRBV7-3
CDR3 protein: ASSLRGGDGNTIY

J gene: TRBJ2-3
V gene: TRBV4-2
CDR3 protein: ASSLGNPRDWYQDTQY

J gene: TRBJ2-5
V gene: TRBV5-6
CDR3 protein: ASSLRNGETQY

J gene: TRBJ1-3
V gene: TRBV4-2
CDR3 protein: ASSQDYSGNTIY

J gene: TRBJ2-2
V gene: TRBV10-3
CDR3 protein: ASRGAVNTGELF

J gene: TRBJ2-2
V gene: TRBV14
CDR3 protein: ASNLGGSGELF

J gene: TRBJ2-3
V gene: TRBV6-1
CDR3 protein: ASSETGVADTQY

J gene: TRBJ2-5
V gene: TRBV4-3
CDR3 protein: ASSGVQTQY

J gene: TRBJ1-3
V gene: TRBV6-5
CDR3 protein: ASSYAPQASGNTIY